This entry lists 10 T cell receptor beta chains sequenced from one sample in a study of blood T cells in healthy people across ages. Next came a second PCR, run for about 7 to 12 cycles, which used a sample-barcoded 5' primer along with a J-beta primer mix. TCRdb re-analysed the 5' RACE reads in MiXCR, keeping a single row per CDR3 protein. Of 600,000 to 850,000 distinct CDR3 sequences listed, about 40% are singletons. The sample comprised blood. The receptors here all came from a woman aged 55-75 years in good health.

A few counts support this clonotype. The J gene is TRBJ2-7, the V gene TRBV28; D not certain. Looked up from germline, CDR1 is MDHEN and CDR2 is SYDVKM. The CDR3 sequence is 13 residues long. The V end lost 9 bases, the J end lost 7 bases, and 19 bases lay between the germline ends. CDR3 sequence (DNA): TGTGCCAGTAACGGTGTGTACACCGATGAGCAGTACTTC. Translation: CASNGVYTDEQYF.

This chain uses TRBV20-1 with TRBJ2-1; 8 nucleotides match TRBD1. CDR3 length: 13 amino acids. Germline CDR1 is DFQATT and CDR2 is SNEGSKA (reference sequence). With V trimmed by 8 bases and J by 6 bases, 9 bases remained unmatched. CDR3 nucleotide sequence: TGCAGTCCCAGGGACAGGAATCGCAATGAGCAGTTCTTC. Translated, it gives CSPRDRNRNEQFF.

The chain carries TRBV4-2 and TRBJ2-1, with 8 bases identical to TRBD2. Germline CDR1 and CDR2: LGHNA and YNFKEQ. The CDR3 has 14 residues. With V trimmed by 6 bases and J by 8 bases, 9 bases remained unmatched. The CDR3 here is CASSPGGGLDEQFF. In DNA, the CDR3 is TGTGCCAGCAGTCCGGGAGGGGGGTTAGATGAGCAGTTCTTC.

This clonotype was counted only a few times. The rearrangement joins TRBV28 to TRBJ2-4, with D possibly being TRBD1 (6 bases). The length of the CDR3 is 13 residues. Germline loops: CDR1 MDHEN, CDR2 SYDVKM. Trimming took off 5 bases at V and 1 base at J, with 6 bases between the two ends. The CDR3 DNA follows: TGTGCCAGCAGTGGACAGGCCAAAAACATTCAGTACTTC. This gives the protein CASSGQAKNIQYF.

The V and J genes are TRBV2 and TRBJ1-1, with 7 bases that match TRBD1. The CDR3 has 14 amino acids. The germline CDR1 and CDR2 sequences are SNHLY and FYNNEI. Trimming removed 5 bases from V and 6 bases from J; junction bases left unmatched: 9. CDR3 sequence: CASSRKTGDAEAFF. In DNA, the CDR3 is TGTGCCAGCAGTCGGAAAACAGGGGACGCTGAAGCTTTCTTT.

This clonotype was seen a few times. This chain connects TRBV7-2 to TRBJ1-2; 7 bases match TRBD1. The CDR3 is 15 amino acids. Germline loops: CDR1 SGHTA, CDR2 FQGNSA. Trimming at V came to 3 bases and at J to 5 bases, leaving 9 bases not matched to a gene. The CDR3 nucleotides read TGTGCCAGCAGCTTGAACCTCGGGACAGAGTATGGCTACACCTTC. Its translation: CASSLNLGTEYGYTF. Together with reference TRBV7-2 and TRBJ1-2, the CDR3 gives the full variable domain: GAGVSQSPSNKVTEKGKDVELRCDPISGHTALYWYRQSLGQGLEFLIYFQGNSAPDKSGLPSDRFSAERTGGSVSTLTIQRTQQEDSAVYLCASSLNLGTEYGYTFGSGTRLTVV.

The rearrangement uses TRBV28 and TRBJ1-2, with unresolved D. The CDR3 runs 17 residues. V lost 7 bases and J lost 0, with 21 bases in between. Germline CDR1 and CDR2: MDHEN and SYDVKM. The CDR3 region is CASTRIGGGASNYGYTF. The CDR3 bases are TGTGCCAGCACCCGAATAGGCGGCGGAGCCTCTAACTATGGCTACACCTTC.

Only a few counts were recorded for this clonotype. This chain uses TRBV7-8 with TRBJ2-5, with 7 bases identical to TRBD1. Germline V gene lookup returns CDR1 SGHVS and CDR2 FQNEAQ. This CDR3 has 14 amino acids. V trimming: 5 bases; J trimming: 1 base; junction bases outside the gene matches: 4. The CDR3 spells CASSPDRPQETQYF. CDR3 sequence (DNA): TGTGCCAGCAGCCCGGACAGGCCCCAAGAGACCCAGTACTTC.

This clonotype was observed at least ten times. This chain links TRBV10-2 with TRBJ2-7; D might be TRBD2 (5 bases). Trimming took 7 bases from V and 4 from J, leaving 11 bases between them. From germline, CDR1 is WSHSY and CDR2 SAAADI. CDR3 length equals 12 residues. The CDR3 spells CASTPGGYEQYF. The CDR3 nucleotides read TGCGCCAGCACCCCGGGCGGGTACGAGCAGTACTTC.

The V gene is TRBV29-1, the J gene TRBJ1-5; 8 nucleotides align to TRBD1. Per germline, CDR1 SQVTM and CDR2 ANQGSEA. The V gene end was trimmed by 4 bases and the J gene end by 2 bases; junction bases not matched to a gene: 7. This CDR3 spans 15 amino acids. CDR3 DNA sequence: TGCAGCGTTGCACCACAGGGGGATGGCAATCAGCCCCAGCATTTT. Amino acids: CSVAPQGDGNQPQHF.